The TCR beta chain described here comes from a study of T cell responses to AZD1222 COVID-19 vaccine (dated by TCRdb to the early 2020s). For context, the study as a whole: AZD1222 recipients with second doses at about 4 weeks or about 12 weeks were pooled, because spike-specific TCR depth and breadth did not differ between schedules. Trial participants were enrolled into age subgroups of 18-55, 56-69 and 70-plus years, which contained approximately 150, 28 and 58 TCR-sequenced participants, respectively. TCR sequencing covered 233 trial participants: roughly 200 given two doses of AZD1222 and 26 given two doses of MenACWY control vaccine.

Broad study findings and their caveats: The vaccine-associated CD4 TCRs covered the entire spike protein, and the dominant responses fell in regions 160-218 and 743-854. In the small 56-69-year group, the increase in depth fell short of significance, most likely because of low power. Only a handful of AZD1222 recipients were SARS-CoV-2 seropositive at baseline, limiting conclusions about previously exposed vaccinees. Spike-specific TCR breadth and depth rose significantly after two AZD1222 doses compared with day 0 and with MenACWY recipients. Most participants were white British and females outnumbered males, and the authors suggested that clonal diversity may have been underestimated. Because no samples from the day 14 peak response were available, repertoires could be characterized only after the peak T cell response. Epitopes outside the regions mutated in the B.1.351 and B.1.1.7 variants were reportedly recognized by nearly half of the unique spike-specific TCRs.

The time point label of this sample denotes: baseline before first vaccination. Vaccinee samples were obtained from the UK trials COV001 and COV002, which included a single-blind randomized controlled phase 2/3 trial of AZD1222 (ChAdOx1 nCoV-19) in healthy adults. For TCRbeta chain sequencing, PBMC samples were collected from trial participants at day 0 and at day 28 after the second dose. The germline V gene supplies CDR1 KGHSH and CDR2 LQKENI. Spanning cysteine to phenylalanine, the CDR3 consists of 12 amino acids. Only the CDR3 DNA stays, 36 bases, in frame from base 1. A distance of 8 bases separates the germline ends of V and J, which lose 1 base and 8 bases respectively. For this clone: It lacks a known antigen. No qualities accompany the bases; no much larger clone lies one base away.

The CDR3 regions of human TCRbeta chains were analyzed by immunosequencing. Turning to the authors' computational methods: Repertoire TCRs were checked for matches against a reference library of SARS-CoV-2-specific TCRs that had been generated using the MIRA antigen-specificity platform. Breadth meant the fraction of unique TCRs that were SARS-CoV-2-associated, whereas depth meant the fraction of total T cells that were SARS-CoV-2-associated. Using the MIRA data, every spike-specific TCR was mapped to the spike region that the TCR reacted to and assigned to either a CD4 or a CD8 class. Log10-transformed breadth and depth values were compared by one-way ANOVA with Sidak's multiple comparisons tests. TCRdb limited this immuneACCESS table to in-frame rearrangements with V and J called. A share of clones is missing; checked studies link under half to unresolved V genes, and the rest is unexplained. Clone size and the V and J calls come from that table; the DNA yielded D and trimming. The sample records some 140,000 clones, about 93% of which are singletons. Approximately 0.85% of the sample is in the top ten clones.

The origin of this receptor is an adult in good health. This receptor chain uses TRBV18 and TRBJ1-1; confidence is insufficient to name the D gene. The sequenced sample was peripheral blood, obtained on day 0 of AZD1222 vaccination. The CDR3 protein: CASSPREEEAFF. The DNA is as follows: TGTGCCAGCTCACCACGGGAAGAAGAAGCTTTCTTT.